Shown below are 7 T cell receptor beta chains from a single sample sequenced in a study of PD-1 blockade in classical Hodgkin lymphoma. Relapse after autologous stem cell transplantation occurred in every patient, and brentuximab vedotin exposure varied. Using immunoSEQ multiplex PCR, the repertoire was profiled, and TCRdb retains in-frame clones only, with some absent. Among approximately 26,000 clones listed, roughly two thirds were seen once. The material sequenced was peripheral blood mononuclear cells (PBMCs), taken at baseline. The receptor source for this set is a human donor with classical Hodgkin lymphoma.

In the case of this clone: Mismatch with germline at one junction end may stem from a read error. This chain joins TRBV7-7 and TRBJ2-1; TRBD1 agrees at 12 bases. The CDR3 is 15 residues long. CDR1 is SSHAT and CDR2 is FNYEAQ in the germline V gene (reference sequence). The CDR3 sequence is CASSLGTGGEDEQFF. The CDR3 DNA sequence: TGTGCTAGCAGCTTGGGGACAGGGGGCGAGGATGAGCAGTTCTTC.

V gene TRBV7-2 combines with J gene TRBJ1-1; D gene uncertain. Trimming cost V 1 base and J 11 bases, with 14 bases left between them. Germline V lookup: CDR1 SGHTA, CDR2 FQGNSA. The CDR3 has 13 amino acids. The CDR3 bases are TGTGCCAGCAGCTTAGATCATTCGGGAAACGCTTTCTTT. Protein: CASSLDHSGNAFF.

This sequence joins TRBV27 and TRBJ2-7; the D gene is possibly TRBD2 (5 bases). Germline V CDR1 and CDR2: MNHEY, SMNVEV (reference sequence). CDR3 length equals 13 residues. Trimming removed 5 bases from V and 7 bases from J, with 15 bases in between. The CDR3, as DNA: TGTGCCAGCAGTCCGGGATCTTCTGTGGAGCAGTACTTC. Translated, it gives CASSPGSSVEQYF.

V gene TRBV6-5 combines with J gene TRBJ1-2, with no clear D. V was clipped by 5 bases and J by 2 bases, with 12 bases between them. This CDR3 contains 14 residues. CDR1 is MNHEY, CDR2 SVGAGI, per germline. CDR3: CASSSFGSNYGYTF. CDR3 in DNA: TGTGCCAGCAGTAGCTTTGGATCCAACTATGGCTACACCTTC.

This clone has just one count. This chain links TRBV4-1 with TRBJ1-5; D is undetermined. V shed 0 bases and J shed 2 bases, with 11 bases lying between them. CDR3 size: 16 residues. Germline V lookup: CDR1 MGHRA, CDR2 YSYEKL. CDR3 DNA: TGCGCCAGCAGCCAAGACGGTGGGTTTGGCAATCAGCCCCAGCATTTT. This gives the protein CASSQDGGFGNQPQHF.

The chain employs TRBV27 and TRBJ1-5, with TRBD1 matching over 7 bases. CDR1 is MNHEY and CDR2 is SMNVEV in the germline V gene (reference sequence). The CDR3 sequence is 14 residues long. The junction had 8 bases not matched to a gene; V was cut back by 8 bases and J by 4 bases. In DNA, the CDR3 is TGTGCCAGCGGTACTCCAGGGGGGAATCAGCCCCAGCATTTT. This codes for CASGTPGGNQPQHF.

In this sample, this clone turned up once. The chain joins TRBV6-6 to TRBJ2-6; D possibly corresponds to TRBD1 (6 bases). This CDR3 is 16 amino acids long. V lost 4 bases, J lost 4 bases, and 14 bases lay in between. Germline assignment: CDR1 MNHNY and CDR2 SVGAGI (reference sequence). Written as DNA, the CDR3 is TGTGCCAGCAGTTCCGACAACAGGGACGGGGCCAACGTCCTGACTTTC. It codes for CASSSDNRDGANVLTF.